Shown below are 7 T cell receptor beta chains from a single sample sequenced in a study of blood T cells in healthy people across ages. Primers used in a second PCR of roughly 6 to 12 cycles were a sample-barcoded 5' primer and a J-beta primer mix. TCRdb reprocessed the 5' RACE reads via MiXCR and lists one record per CDR3 protein. The repertoire holds some 880,000 distinct CDR3 sequences, with about 34% as singletons. The sample taken for sequencing was blood. These receptors were taken from a man aged 18-30 years in good health.

The chain combines TRBV2 with TRBJ2-3; possibly TRBD2 for D (5 bases). This CDR3 has 14 amino acids. In germline, CDR1 is SNHLY, CDR2 FYNNEI. V shed 8 bases and J shed 0 bases, with 12 bases lying between them. CDR3 coding DNA: TGTGCCAGCGGTCGGACTGAAAGCACAGATACGCAGTATTTT. Its protein product is CASGRTESTDTQYF.

The chain couples TRBV5-1 to TRBJ1-1, with D uncertain. This CDR3 is built from 15 residues. V lost 4 bases to trimming and J lost 4 bases, with 17 bases between them. CDR1 is SGHRS and CDR2 is YFSETQ in the germline V gene. The CDR3 protein is CASSLQADWGTEAFF. The CDR3 nucleotides are TGCGCCAGCAGCCTCCAGGCGGATTGGGGCACTGAAGCTTTCTTT.

The chain employs TRBV12-3 or TRBV12-4 and TRBJ1-6, with D hard to call. The CDR3 is 17 residues long. V lost 7 bases and J lost 9, with 25 bases in between. The CDR3 DNA follows: TGTGCCAGCACCAAACCGACCGACCGCCTAATAGGTTCACCCCTCCACTTT. Translation: CASTKPTDRLIGSPLHF.

In its sample, this clonotype was seen many times. The chain is built from TRBV4-3 and TRBJ1-5; 8 bases map to TRBD1. This CDR3 is 16 amino acids long. With 4 bases clipped from V and 2 bases from J, the junction kept 7 bases outside the gene matches. Per the germline V gene, CDR1 is LGHNA and CDR2 is YSLEER. DNA for the CDR3: TGCGCCAGCAGCCGAAACTTGGGACAGGGCAATCAGCCCCAGCATTTT. Protein product: CASSRNLGQGNQPQHF.

The chain uses TRBV12-3 or TRBV12-4 and TRBJ2-1, with 13 nucleotides matching TRBD2. Trimming cost V 4 bases and J 13 bases; bases outside gene matches: 10. The CDR3 contains 15 residues. CDR3 sequence: CASSWALAGGSTQFF. CDR3 coding DNA: TGTGCCAGCAGTTGGGCACTAGCGGGGGGGTCGACCCAGTTCTTC.

This clonotype appeared a few times. The V gene is TRBV12-3 or TRBV12-4, the J gene TRBJ1-1, with D possibly TRBD1 on 6 matching bases. The CDR3 has 14 amino acids. Trimming left V 6 bases short and J 8 bases short, with 19 bases between. The DNA of the CDR3 is TGTGCCAGCAGAGCTACTGAAACGGGGACAGAAGCTTTCTTT. Protein product: CASRATETGTEAFF.

The chain combines TRBV5-5 with TRBJ2-7; D ambiguous. The germline CDR1 and CDR2 sequences are SGHKS and YYEKEE (reference sequence). CDR3 length: 14 amino acids. V was pared by 0 bases and J by 3 bases, with 10 bases between. CDR3 DNA: TGTGCCAGCAGCTTGGATGGGGTGATCTACGAGCAGTACTTC. Its protein product is CASSLDGVIYEQYF.